This T cell receptor beta chain comes out of a study of long-term antiretroviral therapy in people with HIV. Study-wide results and limits: Missing from the dataset were any data on ART adherence, viral resistance or therapy changes.

At the survey level, the v3.0 immunoSEQ assay was run. In sequencing, about 40,000-55,000 T-cell genomes per sample were targeted. TCRdb's copy holds only in-frame clones and misses some; the assay was immunoSEQ multiplex PCR. The sample contains about 27,000 clones, about four fifths of which appear only once. Remarks on this clone: Its antigen is unknown.

The sample was unsorted PBMCs, taken 3 years after starting antiretroviral therapy. The source of this sequence is a man aged 35-49 years with HIV.

The CDR3 spells CASSLEPNNEQFF. In DNA, the CDR3 is TGTGCCAGCAGCTTAGAACCTAACAATGAGCAGTTCTTC. This rearrangement joins TRBV7-9 to TRBJ2-1; D unresolved. Germline loops: CDR1 SEHNR, CDR2 FQNEAQ (reference sequence). The CDR3 loop spans 13 amino acids. Trimming removed 1 base from V and 5 bases from J, with 6 bases in between.